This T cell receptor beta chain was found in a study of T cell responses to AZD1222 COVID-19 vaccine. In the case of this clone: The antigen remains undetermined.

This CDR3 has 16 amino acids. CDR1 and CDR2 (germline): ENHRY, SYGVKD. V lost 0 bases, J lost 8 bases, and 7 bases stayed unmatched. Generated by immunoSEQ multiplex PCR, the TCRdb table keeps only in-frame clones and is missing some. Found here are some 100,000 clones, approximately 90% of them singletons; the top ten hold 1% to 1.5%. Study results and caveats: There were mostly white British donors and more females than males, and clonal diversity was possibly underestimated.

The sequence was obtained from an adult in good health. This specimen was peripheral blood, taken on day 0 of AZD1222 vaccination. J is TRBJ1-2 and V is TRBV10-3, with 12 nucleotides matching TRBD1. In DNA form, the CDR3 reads TGTGCCATCAGTGAGTCGGGGACAGGGGGCTATACAGGCTACACCTTC. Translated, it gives CAISESGTGGYTGYTF.